This TCR beta chain was profiled in a study of identical twins. This CDR3 comprises 15 residues. V shed 3 bases and J shed 2 bases, with 11 bases lying between them. TCRdb re-analysed the 5' RACE reads in MiXCR, keeping a single row per CDR3 protein. This table has around 1.7 million distinct CDR3 sequences, roughly a third appearing once. In its sample, this clonotype was seen a few times. The source is a newborn girl in good health. The genes are TRBV12-3 or TRBV12-4 and TRBJ1-5, with D perhaps TRBD1 (5 bases). Material: cord blood. CDR3 in amino acids: CASSFSGRGNQPQHF. DNA of the CDR3: TGTGCCAGCAGTTTTTCAGGGAGGGGCAATCAGCCCCAGCATTTT.